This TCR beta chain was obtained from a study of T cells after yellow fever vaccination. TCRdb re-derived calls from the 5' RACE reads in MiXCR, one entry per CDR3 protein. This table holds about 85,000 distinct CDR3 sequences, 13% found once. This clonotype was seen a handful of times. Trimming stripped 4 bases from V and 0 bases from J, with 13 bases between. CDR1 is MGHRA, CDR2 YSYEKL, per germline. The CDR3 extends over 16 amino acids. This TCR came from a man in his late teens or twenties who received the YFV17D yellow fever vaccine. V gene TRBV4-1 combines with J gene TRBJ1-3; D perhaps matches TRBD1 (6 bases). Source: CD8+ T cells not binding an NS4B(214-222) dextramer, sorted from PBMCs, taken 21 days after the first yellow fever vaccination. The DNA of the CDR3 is TGCGCCAGCAGCCCCTACAGGGACGCCTCTGGAAACACCATATATTTT. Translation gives CASSPYRDASGNTIYF.